This TCR beta chain derives from a study of cytomegalovirus exposure and HLA in healthy donors. With respect to this clone: The antigen remains undetermined.

CDR1 and CDR2 from the germline V gene are MNHEY and SVGAGI. After removal of 4 bases from V and 7 bases from J, the junction contained 4 bases not matched to a gene. The CDR3 has 13 amino acids. The study's findings and limits: According to an earlier analysis, most TCR beta V segments yielded productive rearrangements about 90% or about 30% of the time.

Vbeta (60) and Jbeta (13) primers were used in the PCR. The data were produced by immunoSEQ multiplex PCR, yet TCRdb's version contains in-frame clones alone and is incomplete. The top ten hold roughly 4.5% of the sample, which has some 140,000 clones, about 74% seen once. The genes are TRBV6-5 and TRBJ2-1, with TRBD2 matching over 7 bases. Sequenced material: PBMCs. The clonotype was recovered from a man younger than 35 in good health and CMV-seropositive. CDR3 amino acids: CASSSLAENEQFF. The CDR3 DNA reads as TGTGCCAGCAGTTCCCTAGCGGAGAATGAGCAGTTCTTC.